The clone carrying this TCR beta chain has only a few counts. TCRdb reprocessed the RT-PCR reads with MiXCR, giving one entry per CDR3 protein. The sample holds a few thousand distinct CDR3 sequences, roughly 19% seen once. The data stem from a study of patients and donors after allogeneic stem cell transplantation. The CDR3 is 15 residues long. Germline V gives CDR1 SGHRS, CDR2 YFSETQ. V was pared by 4 bases and J by 0 bases, with 12 bases between. This rearrangement joins TRBV5-1 to TRBJ2-3; D is possibly TRBD2 (6 bases). Sequencing was performed on blood, either unsorted or a sorted T cell fraction (not recorded which). This TCR was recovered from a human donor who was either an allogeneic HSCT recipient or a stem cell or donor lymphocyte infusion donor (not recorded which). It is not recorded whose cells these are; they may come from a transplant donor. The CDR3 DNA follows: TGCGCCAGCAGCCCGGGGGACCATAGCACAGATACGCAGTATTTT. Translation gives CASSPGDHSTDTQYF.